A selection of T cell receptor beta chains follows, all from one sample in a study of cytotoxic CD8 clonotypes in ibrutinib-treated CLL. Measured with immunoSEQ multiplex PCR; TCRdb has only the in-frame clones, and not every one. The sample carries about 140,000 clones, around 90% recorded once. The starting material was PBMCs, obtained after 12 months of ibrutinib treatment. The receptors were sampled from a human donor with chronic lymphocytic leukemia. The CDR3 runs from the conserved cysteine through the conserved F or W. A D gene is named only where the DNA matches it firmly. Clone size is shown for a subset of rows, as once, few, many or a class of expanded clone.

J gene: TRBJ1-4; V gene: TRBV5-1; D gene: TRBD1; clone size: -; CDR3 DNA: TGCGCCAGCAGAATTGGAGGGGGCCATGAAAAACTGTTTTTT; CDR3 protein: CASRIGGGHEKLFF
J gene: TRBJ2-7; V gene: TRBV9; D gene: TRBD2; clone size: -; CDR3 DNA: TGTGCCAGCAACCCGGGGGGGGCAAATACCTACGAGCAGTACTTC; CDR3 protein: CASNPGGANTYEQYF
J gene: TRBJ2-5; V gene: TRBV11-2; D gene: -; clone size: -; CDR3 DNA: TGTGCCAGCAGCTCCGGCTTCCGGAGACAAGAGACCCAGTACTTC; CDR3 protein: CASSSGFRRQETQYF
J gene: TRBJ1-4; V gene: TRBV27; D gene: TRBD1; clone size: -; CDR3 DNA: TGTGCCAGCAGTCCCATTGTGACAGGGAGTGAAAAACTGTTTTTT; CDR3 protein: CASSPIVTGSEKLFF
J gene: TRBJ1-4; V gene: TRBV9; D gene: TRBD1; clone size: -; CDR3 DNA: TGTGCCAGCAGTGGACAGGGGGGGACTAATGAAAAACTGTTTTTT; CDR3 protein: CASSGQGGTNEKLFF
J gene: TRBJ1-1; V gene: TRBV30; D gene: -; clone size: -; CDR3 DNA: TGTGCCTGGAGTCGCAGAGAGGGCACTGAAGCTTTCTTT; CDR3 protein: CAWSRREGTEAFF
J gene: TRBJ2-3; V gene: TRBV5-4; D gene: -; clone size: -; CDR3 DNA: TGTGCCAGCAGCTCCGGGATCTGGACAGATACGCAGTATTTT; CDR3 protein: CASSSGIWTDTQYF
J gene: TRBJ1-5; V gene: TRBV19; D gene: TRBD1; clone size: -; CDR3 DNA: TGTGCCACCTCGACAGGGGTTCAGCCCCAGCATTTT; CDR3 protein: CATSTGVQPQHF
J gene: TRBJ2-7; V gene: TRBV6-7; D gene: TRBD2; clone size: -; CDR3 DNA: TGTGCCAGCAGTTACGCATCTAGCGGGAGATGCTACGAGCAGTACTTC; CDR3 protein: CASSYASSGRCYEQYF
J gene: TRBJ1-2; V gene: TRBV7-2; D gene: TRBD1; clone size: few; CDR3 DNA: TGTGCCAGCAGCGTAAGAGGGACAGCCTTCTATGGCTACACCTTC; CDR3 protein: CASSVRGTAFYGYTF
J gene: TRBJ2-1; V gene: TRBV7-9; D gene: -; clone size: few; CDR3 DNA: TGTGCCAGCAGCATTTGGGATAGCTCCTACAATGAGCAGTTCTTC; CDR3 protein: CASSIWDSSYNEQFF
J gene: TRBJ2-7; V gene: TRBV11-2; D gene: -; clone size: -; CDR3 DNA: TGTGCCAGCAGCGGCTACGAGCAGTACTTC; CDR3 protein: CASSGYEQYF
J gene: TRBJ2-7; V gene: TRBV7-9; D gene: -; clone size: once; CDR3 DNA: TGTGCCAGCAGCTTAGCGGGGGTTCCAGGTCCCGAGCAGTACTTC; CDR3 protein: CASSLAGVPGPEQYF
J gene: TRBJ2-5; V gene: TRBV28; D gene: -; clone size: -; CDR3 DNA: TGTGCCAGCAGTTATACGGGGCTACTACAAGAGACCCAGTACTTC; CDR3 protein: CASSYTGLLQETQYF
J gene: TRBJ2-7; V gene: TRBV28; D gene: -; clone size: -; CDR3 DNA: TGTGCCAGCAGTTTCTCTGGCCTTTCCTACGAGCAGTACTTC; CDR3 protein: CASSFSGLSYEQYF
J gene: TRBJ2-1; V gene: TRBV11-2; D gene: -; clone size: -; CDR3 DNA: TGTGCCAGCAGCTTACGAACTGAGCAGTTCTTC; CDR3 protein: CASSLRTEQFF